The TCR beta chain under discussion was sequenced for a study of human T cells and chemical hapten exposure. TCRdb recomputed calls from the RACE reads with MiXCR, one row per CDR3 protein. The sample includes some 300,000 distinct CDR3 sequences, 5% to 6.5% of them seen just once. Time point meaning: pre-sensitization, week 0. The treatment: therapeutic diphenylcyclopropenone sensitization with weekly scalp DPC. Investigators collected blood before applying each patch test. This clonotype came up many times. The receptor comes from a woman aged 18-35 years with alopecia areata. Some clones in this sample may be carry-over from other donors' samples. The source material was whole blood, sampled in connection with sensitization to the hapten diphenylcyclopropenone (DPC).

The CDR3 DNA reads as TGTGCCATCAGCCGATCCGGGACAGCTCGCGAGCAGTACTTC. Its protein product is CAISRSGTAREQYF. This chain links TRBV10-3 with TRBJ2-7; 7 nucleotides align to TRBD1. J lost 6 bases, V lost 6 bases, and 11 bases had no gene match. The CDR3 loop spans 14 amino acids. Germline V gene lookup returns CDR1 ENHRY and CDR2 SYGVKD.